This paragraph reports one T cell receptor beta chain. MiXCR was run by TCRdb on the RT-PCR reads, yielding one entry per CDR3 protein. The sample consists of about 680,000 distinct CDR3 sequences, 13% to 15% of them appearing once. Germline V gene data show CDR1 as SGHNT and CDR2 as YYREEE (reference sequence). V dropped 0 bases and J dropped 0 bases, with 10 bases sitting between them. The CDR3 consists of 17 residues. This chain uses TRBV5-4 with TRBJ1-6; D is unclear. The sample comprised memory CD4+ T cells from blood. The clonotype was recovered from a female donor in good health, serving as a healthy control. This CDR3 reads CASSLGSSSSYNSPLHF. The CDR3 region has the DNA TGTGCCAGCAGCTTGGGTTCTTCGAGCTCCTATAATTCACCCCTCCACTTT.